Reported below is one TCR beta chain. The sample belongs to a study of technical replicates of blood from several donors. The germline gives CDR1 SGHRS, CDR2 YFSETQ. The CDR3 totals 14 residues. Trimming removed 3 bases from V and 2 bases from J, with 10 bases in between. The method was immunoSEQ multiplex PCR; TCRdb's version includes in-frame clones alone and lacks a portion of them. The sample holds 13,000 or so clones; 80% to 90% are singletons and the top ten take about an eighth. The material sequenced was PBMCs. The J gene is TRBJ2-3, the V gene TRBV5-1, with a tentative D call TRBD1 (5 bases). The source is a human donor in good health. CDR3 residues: CASSWQGATDTQYF. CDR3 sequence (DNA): TGCGCCAGCAGCTGGCAAGGGGCCACAGATACGCAGTATTTT. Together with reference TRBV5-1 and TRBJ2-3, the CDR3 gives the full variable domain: KAGVTQTPRYLIKTRGQQVTLSCSPISGHRSVSWYQQTPGQGLQFLFEYFSETQRNKGNFPGRFSGRQFSNSRSEMNVSTLELGDSALYLCASSWQGATDTQYFGPGTRLTVL.